These T cell receptor beta chains were read from a single sample in a study of beta chain features in type 1 diabetes. Only in-frame clones appear in the TCRdb table, and some are missing; sequencing was by immunoSEQ multiplex PCR. This sample yields about half a million clones, of which about 29% are seen a single time; around 0.065% belongs to the top ten. The sequencing sample was made of naive CD4+ T cells from blood. These receptors all stem from a man between 18 and 35 years old in good health. The CDR3 runs from the conserved cysteine through the conserved F or W. The D gene is left open where the match is weak. Clone size is not always given. Where it is, it says once, few, many or a class for expanded clones.

D gene	clone size	V gene	J gene	CDR3 DNA	CDR3 protein
TRBD1	-	TRBV27	TRBJ1-1	TGTGCCAGCAGTTCGACCCCGACAGGGTACTCTGAAGCTTTCTTT	CASSSTPTGYSEAFF
TRBD1	few	TRBV30	TRBJ2-6	TGTGCCTGGAGTGTTGGGGACAGGTCCTTCTCTGGGGCCAACGTCCTGACTTTC	CAWSVGDRSFSGANVLTF
TRBD1	-	TRBV28	TRBJ1-5	TGTGCCAGCACCCTTTCGGACAGGGGTAGTCAGCCCCAGCATTTT	CASTLSDRGSQPQHF
-	-	TRBV9	TRBJ2-5	TGTGCCAGCAGCGTGGGGACCCAAGAGACCCAGTACTTC	CASSVGTQETQYF
TRBD1	-	TRBV4-1	TRBJ2-5	TGCGCCAGCAGCCAAGCTTCCAGGGGGGAGACCCAGTACTTC	CASSQASRGETQYF
-	-	TRBV6-5	TRBJ1-1	TGTGCCAGCAGTTACTCCAAGGGCAGACCGAACACTGAAGCTTTCTTT	CASSYSKGRPNTEAFF
-	few	TRBV30	TRBJ1-1	TGTGCCTGGAGCTGGCCCGGGACACTAAACACTGAAGCTTTCTTT	CAWSWPGTLNTEAFF
-	-	TRBV30	TRBJ2-2	TGTGCCTGGAGTCCAAGGCCCCTGAGGGGGGAGCTGTTTTTT	CAWSPRPLRGELFF
TRBD2	-	TRBV30	TRBJ2-7	TGTGCCTGGACGATGCTAGCGGGAGCCGAGCAGTACTTC	CAWTMLAGAEQYF
-	few	TRBV2	TRBJ2-7	TGTGCCAGCAGAGAAAATACCTACGAGCAGTACTTC	CASRENTYEQYF
-	-	TRBV11-2	TRBJ1-3	TGTGCCAGCAGCCTACTGGTATACTCTGGAAACACCATATATTTT	CASSLLVYSGNTIYF
-	-	TRBV30	TRBJ2-1	TGTGCCTGGACCGGCAGCAATGAGCAGTTCTTC	CAWTGSNEQFF
-	-	TRBV6-1	TRBJ2-7	TGTGCCAGCAGAGGACTGCCCTACGAGCAGTACTTC	CASRGLPYEQYF
-	few	TRBV10-3	TRBJ1-2	TGTGCCATCAGTTTTGGAGGGGATCGCTACACCTTC	CAISFGGDRYTF
-	-	TRBV30	TRBJ1-2	TGTGCCTGGAGCCCTGAGACAGACTATGGCTACACCTTC	CAWSPETDYGYTF
TRBD2	-	TRBV5-1	TRBJ2-7	TGCGCCAGCAGCTTGGGCACTAGCGGGAGTCGCTACGAGCAGTACTTC	CASSLGTSGSRYEQYF
-	-	TRBV5-1	TRBJ2-5	TGCGCCAGCAGAATGGAGGAGACCCAGTACTTC	CASRMEETQYF
-	few	TRBV6-1	TRBJ2-3	TGTGCCAGCAGTGAGAAGGCTGGTACTAGCACAGATACGCAGTATTTT	CASSEKAGTSTDTQYF
TRBD1	few	TRBV4-3	TRBJ2-4	TGCGCCAGCAGCCAGGCTCCGGGACAGGGAAACATTCAGTACTTC	CASSQAPGQGNIQYF
-	-	TRBV2	TRBJ2-1	TGTGCCAGCAGTAATGACTGGAACAATGAGCAGTTCTTC	CASSNDWNNEQFF
-	-	TRBV30	TRBJ1-1	TGTGCCTGGAGTGGGCAGGGGTGGGACACTGAAGCTTTCTTT	CAWSGQGWDTEAFF
-	few	TRBV25-1	TRBJ2-1	TGTGCCAGCAGTGCCCAGCGGAGCTCCTACAATGAGCAGTTCTTC	CASSAQRSSYNEQFF
-	-	TRBV7-9	TRBJ1-1	TGTGCCAGCAGCTTCAGGTACAGCACTGAAGCTTTCTTT	CASSFRYSTEAFF
TRBD1	few	TRBV30	TRBJ2-1	TGTGCCTGGAGTGTAGAAGGACAGGGCTACAATGAGCAGTTCTTC	CAWSVEGQGYNEQFF
TRBD1	few	TRBV9	TRBJ2-3	TGTGCCAGCAGCGTCCGGGACAGGGAAATAGATACGCAGTATTTT	CASSVRDREIDTQYF
-	-	TRBV7-2	TRBJ2-3	TGTGCCAGCAGCTTAGTTGGTAGCGGCACAGATACGCAGTATTTT	CASSLVGSGTDTQYF
-	few	TRBV28	TRBJ2-2	TGTGCCAGCAGTCTCCCTTGGACCGGGGAGCTGTTTTTT	CASSLPWTGELFF
TRBD2	few	TRBV5-1	TRBJ2-1	TGCGCCAGCAGCTTGGAGCCTAGCGGAAGAAAGCAGTTCTTC	CASSLEPSGRKQFF
-	few	TRBV25-1	TRBJ2-7	TGTGCCAGCAGTGCCAGCTCCTACGAGCAGTACTTC	CASSASSYEQYF
-	few	TRBV6-5	TRBJ2-3	TGTGCCAGCAGTTACTCTGGAGATACGCAGTATTTT	CASSYSGDTQYF
-	few	TRBV30	TRBJ1-1	TGTGCCTGGGGACGGGAGGGCACTGAAGCTTTCTTT	CAWGREGTEAFF
-	few	TRBV30	TRBJ2-7	TGTGCCTGGGACCTACAGGGTAGCTCCTACGAGCAGTACTTC	CAWDLQGSSYEQYF
-	-	TRBV6-1	TRBJ2-3	TGTGCCAGCCACCGGGACAGCACAGATACGCAGTATTTT	CASHRDSTDTQYF
-	-	TRBV18	TRBJ2-7	TGTGCCAGCTCACCTGCCGGTTCCTACGAGCAGTACTTC	CASSPAGSYEQYF
-	-	TRBV29-1	TRBJ2-5	TGCAGCGTCGGCGGGATGGTCGGAGAGACCCAGTACTTC	CSVGGMVGETQYF
-	-	TRBV15	TRBJ2-5	TGTGCCACCAGCAGAGGGTACCAAGAGACCCAGTACTTC	CATSRGYQETQYF
-	-	TRBV5-4	TRBJ2-5	TGTGCCAGCAGGCGCGGGCTCCCTCAAGAGACCCAGTACTTC	CASRRGLPQETQYF
-	-	TRBV25-1	TRBJ2-3	TGTGCCAGCAGGGACTCGGGCACAGATACGCAGTATTTT	CASRDSGTDTQYF
-	-	TRBV5-4	TRBJ2-1	TGTGCCAGCAGCTTGCCAGGGGAGGCTAAGGAGCAGTTCTTC	CASSLPGEAKEQFF
-	-	TRBV4-1	TRBJ2-3	TGCGCCAGCAGCCAAGATGGGAGGGGGTTCACAGATACGCAGTATTTT	CASSQDGRGFTDTQYF
-	-	TRBV7-9	TRBJ1-1	TGTGCCAGCAGCCCAAAGGAGGAGAACACTGAAGCTTTCTTT	CASSPKEENTEAFF
-	-	TRBV29-1	TRBJ2-7	TGCAGCGTTGTAGGGAACGGGTTCTACGAGCAGTACTTC	CSVVGNGFYEQYF
-	-	TRBV9	TRBJ2-7	TGTGCCAGCAGCGTTCTTCCAGGGGACACCTACGAGCAGTACTTC	CASSVLPGDTYEQYF
-	few	TRBV19	TRBJ2-1	TGTGCCAGTAGTATTTCCTACGGTGGTGAGCAGTTCTTC	CASSISYGGEQFF
TRBD1	-	TRBV7-6	TRBJ2-7	TGTGCCAGCAGCTCACGGACAGGGGGTAACGAGCAGTACTTC	CASSSRTGGNEQYF
TRBD2	-	TRBV7-2	TRBJ2-3	TGTGCCAGCATCCCAGGGCGGGAGGTTAATCCAGATACGCAGTATTTT	CASIPGREVNPDTQYF
TRBD1	-	TRBV13	TRBJ2-3	TGTGCCAGCAGCTACAGCAGGGGGCCGAGCACAGATACGCAGTATTTT	CASSYSRGPSTDTQYF
-	-	TRBV9	TRBJ2-1	TGTGCCAGCAGCGTGGGGCTGTTCGAGTTAGAGGCTCGGCAGTTCTTC	CASSVGLFELEARQFF
TRBD2	few	TRBV18	TRBJ2-1	TGTGCCAGCTCGCCTAGCGGGAGGGGTGAGCAGTTCTTC	CASSPSGRGEQFF
TRBD2	-	TRBV27	TRBJ2-7	TGTGCCAGCAGTTCCTCGACTAGCGGGGGAATTTCCTACGAGCAGTACTTC	CASSSSTSGGISYEQYF